This T cell receptor (beta chain) was profiled in a study of shared clonotypes between healthy human individuals. The table came from immunoSEQ multiplex PCR; TCRdb's copy has only in-frame clones and leaves some out. This sample carries about 2,500,000 clones, around 94% of them seen once, and the ten largest clones take roughly 0.13%. This CDR3 has 12 residues. Trimming shortened V by 4 bases and J by 4 bases, and 8 bases separated the two germline ends. The germline V gene encodes CDR1 SGHDT and CDR2 YYEEEE. The chain uses TRBV5-6 and TRBJ1-1; D not resolved. The clonotype comes from a young man in good health. Sequenced material: naive CD4+ T cells sorted from blood. Regarding subset: CD45RA+ positively selected. For the CDR3, the DNA is TGTGCCAGCAGCAGGAGCCCCACTGAAGCTTTCTTT. This sequence encodes CASSRSPTEAFF.